The 2 T cell receptor beta chains below were found in one sample sequenced in a study of T-cell reconstitution after alpha-beta-depleted transplantation in children. Unique molecular identifiers were built into the TCRbeta library. TCRdb redid the calling of the PCR reads with MiXCR, one entry per CDR3 protein. Of 550,000 to 600,000 distinct CDR3 sequences in the sample, about 21% are singletons; the top ten hold approximately 14%. The sample in question was PBMCs, mostly from graft donor cells, obtained 360 days after TCRalphabeta/CD19-depleted stem cell transplant. The receptors come from a boy younger than two who had a stem cell transplant for acute myeloid leukemia, so the T cells may come from the graft donor.

In this sample, this clonotype turned up a few times. The V call is TRBV25-1, the J call TRBJ1-5; perhaps TRBD1 as D (5 bases). Germline CDR1 and CDR2: MGHDK and SYGVNS. The length of the CDR3 is 15 residues. Trimming pared 1 base from V and 5 bases from J, leaving 12 bases between. This CDR3 reads CASSELGVGDQPQHF. The CDR3 DNA reads TGTGCCAGCAGTGAATTGGGGGTAGGGGATCAGCCCCAGCATTTT. Variable domain in full (rest from reference TRBV25-1 and TRBJ1-5): EADIYQTPRYLVIGTGKKITLECSQTMGHDKMYWYQQDPGMELHLIHYSYGVNSTEKGDLSSESTVSRIRTEHFPLTLESARPSHTSQYLCASSELGVGDQPQHFGDGTRLSIL.

This clonotype was seen ten or more times. V is TRBV13 and J is TRBJ2-3; D is undetermined. Germline V gives CDR1 PRHDT, CDR2 FYEKMQ (reference sequence). The CDR3 runs 14 residues. Trimming left V 5 bases short and J 3 bases short, with 12 bases between. Written as DNA, the CDR3 is TGTGCCAGCAGCCCCGGGCGGCCTACAGATACGCAGTATTTT. Amino acid sequence: CASSPGRPTDTQYF.